Listed below are T cell receptor beta chains from one sample, sequenced in a study of CXCR3-negative and CXCR3-positive naive CD8 T cells. TCRdb re-called the 5' RACE reads; one entry per CDR3 protein, DNA not given. In total, the table holds some 22,000 distinct CDR3 sequences. Sequencing was done on a sample of naive CXCR3- CD8+ T cells from blood. The receptors were sampled from a human donor in good health. Some clones in this sample may be carry-over from other donors' samples. CDR3s include the opening cysteine and the closing phenylalanine or tryptophan. The size of a clone is reported for some rows only, either as once, few or many, or as a class for expanded clones.

J: TRBJ2-1
V: TRBV12-3/TRBV12-4
size: .
CDR3: CASSFRTPREQFF

J: TRBJ1-1
V: TRBV28
size: medium-sized
CDR3: CASSLSGNTEAFF

J: TRBJ2-5
V: TRBV7-9
size: .
CDR3: CASSLQDSQETQYF

J: TRBJ2-5
V: TRBV28
size: .
CDR3: CASSSSTSGWTQYF

J: TRBJ2-7
V: TRBV5-6
size: .
CDR3: CASSLIWGAEYEQYF

J: TRBJ2-7
V: TRBV4-3
size: .
CDR3: CASSQDRSGANYEQYF

J: TRBJ2-1
V: TRBV12-3/TRBV12-4
size: .
CDR3: CASSFLPGVYNEQFF

J: TRBJ2-7
V: TRBV12-2
size: .
CDR3: CASRATGPYEQYF

J: TRBJ1-4
V: TRBV11-2
size: .
CDR3: CASSLSRNNEKLFF

J: TRBJ2-1
V: TRBV10-3
size: .
CDR3: CAISESWLAGDSYNEQFF

J: TRBJ1-1
V: TRBV12-3/TRBV12-4
size: medium-sized
CDR3: CASSFTGGWSEAFF